This T cell receptor beta chain comes out of a study of blood T cells in healthy people across ages. The authors ran a second PCR of 7 to 11 cycles using a sample-barcoded 5' primer and a J-beta primer mix. TCRdb itself ran the 5' RACE reads through MiXCR, one entry per CDR3 protein. The sample shows hundreds of thousands of distinct CDR3 sequences, roughly 43% of them seen only once. Trimming removed 6 bases from V and 5 bases from J; junction bases left unmatched: 13. The CDR3 has 16 residues. Germline CDR1 PRHDT, CDR2 FYEKMQ (reference sequence). The chain is built from TRBV13 and TRBJ2-1, with TRBD1 matching over 7 bases. This TCR came from a man aged 30 to 39 in good health. Material for sequencing was blood. Here the CDR3 DNA reads TGTGCCAGCAGTTTTTCGTCGGGACAGCCAGACAATGAGCAGTTCTTC. Translated: CASSFSSGQPDNEQFF.